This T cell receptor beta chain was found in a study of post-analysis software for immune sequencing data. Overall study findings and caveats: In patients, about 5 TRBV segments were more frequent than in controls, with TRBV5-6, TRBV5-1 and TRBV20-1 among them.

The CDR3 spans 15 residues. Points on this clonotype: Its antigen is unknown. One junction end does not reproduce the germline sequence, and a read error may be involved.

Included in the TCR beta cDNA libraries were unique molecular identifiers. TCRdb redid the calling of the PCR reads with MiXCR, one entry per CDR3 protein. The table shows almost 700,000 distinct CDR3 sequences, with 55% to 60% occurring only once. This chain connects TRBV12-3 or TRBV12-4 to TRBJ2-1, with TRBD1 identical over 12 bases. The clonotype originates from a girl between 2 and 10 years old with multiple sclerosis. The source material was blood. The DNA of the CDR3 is TGTGCCTGCAGTCCCCCGGGACAGGGGGCCTATGAGCAGTTCTTC. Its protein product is CACSPPGQGAYEQFF.